Listed below are T cell receptor beta chains from one sample, sequenced in a study of neurological immune-mediated disorders. TCRdb re-called the 5' RACE reads with MiXCR, one entry per CDR3 protein. The sample has 10,000 to 12,000 distinct CDR3 sequences; 22% are singletons. Input material: CD8+ T cells from blood. The receptors here all came from a woman aged 40 to 50 with multiple sclerosis. CDR3s include the opening cysteine and the closing phenylalanine or tryptophan. A D gene is named only where the DNA matches it firmly. Where a row states a size, it is once, few, many or the class of an expanded clone; other rows omit it.

D gene	V gene	clone size	J gene	CDR3 DNA	CDR3 protein
TRBD2	TRBV27	NA	TRBJ2-5	TGTGCCAGCAGTTTAATAGCGGGGGGCCGGAGAGAGACCCAGTACTTC	CASSLIAGGRRETQYF
NA	TRBV10-3	many	TRBJ1-1	TGTGCCATCAGTCCTAACCGGGACCTGAACACTGAAGCTTTCTTT	CAISPNRDLNTEAFF
TRBD1	TRBV9	many	TRBJ2-3	TGTGCCAGCAGCGTAGAGGGGGCCCTAAGCACAGATACGCAGTATTTT	CASSVEGALSTDTQYF
NA	TRBV9	medium-sized	TRBJ2-6	TGTGCCAGCAGCGTACGTCCAGGTACTGGGGCCAACGTCCTGACTTTC	CASSVRPGTGANVLTF
NA	TRBV6-5	many	TRBJ1-5	TGTGCCAGCAGAGTCGCCTTTATGAGCAATCAGCCCCAGCATTTT	CASRVAFMSNQPQHF
NA	TRBV4-1	many	TRBJ1-1	TGCGCCAGCAGCCGCGACGGGAGCACTGAAGCTTTCTTT	CASSRDGSTEAFF
NA	TRBV20-1	NA	TRBJ2-7	TGCAGTGCTACCTATGGGCAATCTTTCTACGAGCAGTACTTC	CSATYGQSFYEQYF
TRBD1	TRBV7-6	many	TRBJ2-7	TGTGCCAGCAGCCAAGGGGGCCGGGACAGCGTCGAGCAGTACTTC	CASSQGGRDSVEQYF
NA	TRBV7-8	many	TRBJ2-3	TGTGCCAGCAGCCCCAGTCCAGGTAGTGATACGCAGTATTTT	CASSPSPGSDTQYF
NA	TRBV9	medium-sized	TRBJ1-2	TGTGCCAGCAGGGCCGGGGTAGGGAACTATGGCTACACCTTC	CASRAGVGNYGYTF
NA	TRBV28	many	TRBJ2-5	TGTGCCAGCAGTTTACCCCAGAGGGAGACCCAGTACTTC	CASSLPQRETQYF
NA	TRBV5-1	NA	TRBJ1-5	TGCGCCAGCAGCAGGACAGTAGATCAGCCCCAGCATTTT	CASSRTVDQPQHF
TRBD2	TRBV24-1	NA	TRBJ2-1	TGTGCCACCAGTGATTCCGGGACTAGCGGGGGGGCGCCTGAGCAGTTCTTC	CATSDSGTSGGAPEQFF
NA	TRBV9	NA	TRBJ2-1	TGTGCCAGCAGCGTGGGGGCTAGCAGCAATGAGCAGTTCTTC	CASSVGASSNEQFF
NA	TRBV5-1	medium-sized	TRBJ2-2	TGCGCCAGCAGTGAGACCGGGGAGCTGTTTTTT	CASSETGELFF
NA	TRBV10-3	many	TRBJ2-7	TGTGCCATCAGCGGACTCGAAGGGGTGGCCTACGAGCAGTACTTC	CAISGLEGVAYEQYF
TRBD1	TRBV4-1	NA	TRBJ2-7	TGCGCCAGCAGCCCCGAGACAGGGTTGGGTTACGAGCAGTACTTC	CASSPETGLGYEQYF
NA	TRBV5-1	many	TRBJ2-7	TGCGCCAGCAGCTTACCGGCGTGGGAGCAGTACTTC	CASSLPAWEQYF
TRBD1	TRBV19	many	TRBJ2-7	TGTGCCAGTAGTATAGGACAGGGATTCTACGAGCAGTACTTC	CASSIGQGFYEQYF
NA	TRBV7-9	NA	TRBJ2-3	TGTGCCAGCAGCTTCCCGGAGGAGGGCCCCTCAGATACGCAGTATTTT	CASSFPEEGPSDTQYF
NA	TRBV4-2	NA	TRBJ1-5	TGTGCCAGCAGCCAAGAGGGGAGGAAGCCCCAGCATTTT	CASSQEGRKPQHF
NA	TRBV2	many	TRBJ2-7	TGTGCCAGCAGTGAACCAAGCTCCTACGAGCAGTACTTC	CASSEPSSYEQYF
NA	TRBV9	medium-sized	TRBJ1-4	TGTGCCAGCAGCTCCCCCGTGGGGGAAAAACTGTTTTTT	CASSSPVGEKLFF
NA	TRBV10-3	NA	TRBJ2-1	TGTGCCATCAGTGGGGACCGTTACAATGAGCAGTTCTTC	CAISGDRYNEQFF
NA	TRBV7-9	many	TRBJ2-3	TGTGCCAGCAGCTACCGGACAGAAGTCACAGATACGCAGTATTTT	CASSYRTEVTDTQYF
TRBD1	TRBV3-1	many	TRBJ2-7	TGTGCCAGCAGCCGGACCGGGACAGGGGACTACGAGCAGTACTTC	CASSRTGTGDYEQYF